These T cell receptor beta chains were read from a single sample in a study of blood T cell repertoires in COVID-19. Sequenced by immunoSEQ multiplex PCR; TCRdb stores in-frame clones only, minus some. The sample carries fewer than 65,000 clones, roughly 90% recorded once. The sequenced material came from peripheral blood. These receptors were taken from a human donor in a cohort sampled during active COVID-19. Each CDR3 is given with its conserved first and last residue. Fields, in order: V gene, J gene, D gene, clone size, CDR3 DNA, CDR3 protein. A D gene is named only where the DNA matches it firmly. Clone size is given for some rows only: seen once, a few or many times, or a class if the clone is expanded.

>TRBV7-9|TRBJ2-1|TRBD2|NA
TGTGCCAGCAGCCGGGGGCGGGCTAGCGGGAGTTCCTACAATGAGCAGTTCTTC
CASSRGRASGSSYNEQFF
>TRBV5-6|TRBJ1-5|TRBD1|NA
TGTGCCAGCAGCTTGGAAGGGGGCGGGAGCAATCAGCCCCAGCATTTT
CASSLEGGGSNQPQHF
>TRBV15|TRBJ2-7|NA|NA
TGTGCCACCAGCAGCTCGGTCCCCTACGAGCAGTACTTC
CATSSSVPYEQYF
>TRBV21-1|TRBJ1-1|NA|NA
TGTGCCAGCAGCAAAGGGGGGGGTGAAGCTTTCTTT
CASSKGGGEAFF
>TRBV11-2|TRBJ1-1|NA|NA
TGTGCCAGCAGCCAGGACAGTCCGAACACTGAAGCTTTCTTT
CASSQDSPNTEAFF
>TRBV6-6|TRBJ2-6|NA|NA
TGTGCCAGCAGTCAGCGAACAGGGACCTTTTCTGGGGCCAACGTCCTGACTTTC
CASSQRTGTFSGANVLTF
>TRBV19|TRBJ2-6|NA|NA
TGTGCCAGTAGTAGGAGCTCTGGGGCCAACGTCCTGACTTTC
CASSRSSGANVLTF
>TRBV7-2|TRBJ1-6|TRBD1|NA
TGTGCCAGCAGCTTAGTGGGACAGAGCTGGTCACCCCTCCACTTT
CASSLVGQSWSPLHF
>TRBV15|TRBJ1-6|NA|once
TGTGCCACCAGCTTTGGGACACCTGCAAAGGGTTCACCCCTCCACTTT
CATSFGTPAKGSPLHF
>TRBV4-1|TRBJ2-3|NA|NA
TGCGCCAGCAGCCAAAACAGGTACACAGATACGCAGTATTTT
CASSQNRYTDTQYF
>TRBV4-1|TRBJ2-5|NA|NA
TGCGCCAGCAGCCAAGATCGAGTGGGGGGTAAAGAGACCCAGTACTTC
CASSQDRVGGKETQYF
>TRBV11-2|TRBJ1-6|NA|NA
TGTGCCAGCAGCCCTCACCCAGGGAATTCACCCCTCCACTTT
CASSPHPGNSPLHF
>TRBV5-4|TRBJ1-1|TRBD1|NA
TGTGCCAGCAGCTTCCAAGGACAGGGGGCCTCGGAAGCTTTCTTT
CASSFQGQGASEAFF
>TRBV28|TRBJ2-7|TRBD1|NA
TGTGCCAGCATCCCTCGGTGGGGACAGGGTGGGGAGCAGTACTTC
CASIPRWGQGGEQYF
>TRBV28|TRBJ1-1|NA|NA
TGTGCCAGCAGTTTACCCTCTGTATCTGAAGCTTTCTTT
CASSLPSVSEAFF
>TRBV10-1|TRBJ2-2|TRBD2|NA
TGCGCCAGCAGTAAGACTAGCGGGACTGACACCGGGGAGCTGTTTTTT
CASSKTSGTDTGELFF
>TRBV12-3/TRBV12-4|TRBJ1-1|TRBD1|NA
TGTGCCAGCAGGCCCAGGGGGGCCACTGAAGCTTTCTTT
CASRPRGATEAFF
>TRBV28|TRBJ1-1|NA|NA
TGTGCCAGCATCCGTCAGAGACAGGTTAACACTGAAGCTTTCTTT
CASIRQRQVNTEAFF
>TRBV5-8|TRBJ1-5|NA|few
TGTGCCAGCAGCTTGCCGGCGGGGGGCAATCAGCCCCAGCATTTT
CASSLPAGGNQPQHF
>TRBV28|TRBJ2-7|TRBD2|few
TGTGCCAGCAGTCCCGCTCTAGCGGGAGGGCCCTACGAGCAGTACTTC
CASSPALAGGPYEQYF
>TRBV7-8|TRBJ2-7|TRBD2|NA
TGTGCCAGCAGCCCCCGGGCCAGGGACTACTACGAGCAGTACTTC
CASSPRARDYYEQYF
>TRBV2|TRBJ1-4|NA|NA
TGTGCCAGCAGGAGGGCCCCTAATGAAAAACTGTTTTTT
CASRRAPNEKLFF
>TRBV29-1|TRBJ2-1|NA|NA
TGCAGCGTTGAACTACCGGACAGTCAGCCCTACAATGAGCAGTTCTTC
CSVELPDSQPYNEQFF